Listed below are T cell receptor beta chains from one sample, sequenced in a study of human T cells and chemical hapten exposure. TCRdb recomputed calls from the RACE reads with MiXCR, one row per CDR3 protein. The sample consists of almost 40,000 distinct CDR3 sequences, around 7.6% of them appearing once. The sequencing here drew on whole blood, taken in connection with sensitization to the hapten diphenylcyclopropenone (DPC). The receptors were sampled from a woman aged 45-65 years with alopecia areata. Some clones in this sample may be carry-over from other donors' samples. CDR3s include the opening cysteine and the closing phenylalanine or tryptophan. The D gene is left open where the match is weak. Where a row states a size, it is once, few, many or the class of an expanded clone; other rows omit it.

D	V	J	size	DNA	CDR3
.	TRBV7-2	TRBJ1-1	few	TGTGCCAGCAGCACCCACAGGGCCACTGAAGCTTTCTTT	CASSTHRATEAFF
TRBD1	TRBV4-1	TRBJ1-6	medium-sized	TGCGCCAGCAGCCATCCCGGAGGGGGCGGAGATAATTCACCCCTCCACTTT	CASSHPGGGGDNSPLHF
.	TRBV6-1	TRBJ1-5	many	TGTGCCAGCAGTGAAGCGGGAGGGAGCAATCAGCCCCAGCATTTT	CASSEAGGSNQPQHF
.	TRBV2	TRBJ2-7	medium-sized	TGTGCCAGCAGTGAGTCTGTTCAGGCAGGCTACGAGCAGTACTTC	CASSESVQAGYEQYF
.	TRBV11-2	TRBJ2-1	few	TGTGCCAGCAGCTTAGAAGTAGAGCCTAGGGATGAGCAGTTCTTC	CASSLEVEPRDEQFF
.	TRBV11-2	TRBJ1-1	many	TGTGCCAGCAGGGGGACGGTGAACACTGAAGCTTTCTTT	CASRGTVNTEAFF
.	TRBV7-9	TRBJ1-6	many	TGTGCCAGCAGCTTAGAAGTTACCCTCTCCTATAATTCACCCCTCCACTTT	CASSLEVTLSYNSPLHF
TRBD1	TRBV15	TRBJ2-5	many	TGTGCCACCAGCAGGGGGGGACAGGGCGGGACCCAGTACTTC	CATSRGGQGGTQYF
.	TRBV6-6	TRBJ2-3	many	TGTGCCAGCAGTTACGGGGGTCGGGGCACAGATACGCAGTATTTT	CASSYGGRGTDTQYF
.	TRBV7-9	TRBJ2-7	few	TGTGCCAGCAGCTTGGCGCACAGTGGCGAGCAGTACTTC	CASSLAHSGEQYF
TRBD1	TRBV9	TRBJ1-6	.	TGTGCCAGCAGCGTAGCCGACAGGGCCTATAATTCACCCCTCCACTTT	CASSVADRAYNSPLHF
.	TRBV7-2	TRBJ2-1	many	TGTGCCAGCAGCTTAGTGACAAATGAGCAGTTCTTC	CASSLVTNEQFF
.	TRBV29-1	TRBJ2-5	many	TGCAGCGTTGTTGGGAAAGGAGAGACCCAGTACTTC	CSVVGKGETQYF
.	TRBV29-1	TRBJ2-5	many	TGCAGCGTTGGCAGTAACCAAGAGACCCAGTACTTC	CSVGSNQETQYF
.	TRBV9	TRBJ2-1	.	TGTGCCAGCAGCGTCTTCCCGGAGGGCAATGAGCAGTTCTTC	CASSVFPEGNEQFF
.	TRBV19	TRBJ1-2	many	TGTGCCAGTAGTATCCAAGGGAATGGCTACACCTTC	CASSIQGNGYTF
TRBD1	TRBV12-3/TRBV12-4	TRBJ1-3	few	TGTGCCAGCAGCTGGACAGGGGTTGGAAACACCATATATTTT	CASSWTGVGNTIYF
.	TRBV11-1	TRBJ2-3	many	TGTGCCAGCAGCCGATCGTCAGGGGCTGGCACAGATACGCAGTATTTT	CASSRSSGAGTDTQYF
.	TRBV25-1	TRBJ2-6	many	TGTGCCAGCAGTGAACTAGGATCTGGGGCCAACGTCCTGACTTTC	CASSELGSGANVLTF
TRBD1	TRBV20-1	TRBJ1-1	once	TGCAGTGCCCAGCCAGGGGGCACTGAAGCTTTCTTT	CSAQPGGTEAFF
.	TRBV29-1	TRBJ2-1	.	TGCAGCGTAGGGAGGGGGTTTGGCTACAATGAGCAGTTCTTC	CSVGRGFGYNEQFF
.	TRBV5-4	TRBJ2-7	many	TGTGCCAGCACTCGAAGGGGCACCTACGAGCAGTACTTC	CASTRRGTYEQYF